Listed here are 32 T cell receptor beta chains from one sample, sequenced in a study of blood T cells in healthy people across ages (dated by TCRdb to about 2015). Libraries were prepared through 5' RACE. This sample was sequenced with an Illumina HiSeq 2500. A second PCR of about 7 to 12 cycles was run with a J-beta primer mix and a sample-barcoded 5' primer. The public reads were reprocessed in TCRdb via fastp at Q25 and MiXCR, keeping in-frame beta chains. Every CDR3 protein is listed once, alongside the most common genes and DNA of its rows. For this sample the table gives roughly 1 million distinct CDR3 sequences, of which 25% were detected only once. The ten biggest clones cover around 0.7% of the sample. These data were also filed under a second study, of T cells of mothers and their children.

The sample consisted of blood. All receptors derive from a girl aged 2-10 years in good health.

This clonotype was counted at least ten times. The rearrangement links TRBV7-8 to TRBJ2-7, with D perhaps TRBD1 (6 bases). Germline V gives CDR1 SGHVS, CDR2 FQNEAQ. This CDR3 is built from 14 residues. The V and J ends lost 5 bases and 3 bases respectively, with 14 bases between them. The CDR3 is CASSLLTGNYEQYF. The CDR3 DNA reads TGTGCCAGCAGCCTACTCACAGGGAACTACGAGCAGTACTTC.

V usage is TRBV5-1 and J usage is TRBJ1-1; no firm D call. This CDR3 is 12 amino acids long. The V end lost 0 bases, the J end lost 6 bases, and 6 bases lay between the germline ends. Germline CDR1 and CDR2: SGHRS and YFSETQ. Here the CDR3 reads CASSLEDAEAFF. The CDR3, as DNA: TGCGCCAGCAGCTTGGAGGACGCTGAAGCTTTCTTT.

This rearrangement joins TRBV7-3 to TRBJ2-5; D is unresolved. Germline CDR1 reads SGHTA; CDR2 reads FQGTGA. This CDR3 is built from 13 residues. V was pared by 4 bases and J by 4 bases, with 10 bases between. DNA for the CDR3: TGTGCCAGCAGCTCAGAGATCGGAGAGACCCAGTACTTC. Translating it yields CASSSEIGETQYF. Complete variable domain (other parts from reference TRBV7-3 and TRBJ2-5): GAGVSQTPSNKVTEKGKYVELRCDPISGHTALYWYRQSLGQGPEFLIYFQGTGAADDSGLPNDRFFAVRPEGSVSTLKIQRTERGDSAVYLCASSSEIGETQYFGPGTRLLVL.

The chain joins TRBV20-1 to TRBJ1-4; tentative D call: TRBD1 (5 bases). Per the germline V gene, CDR1 is DFQATT and CDR2 is SNEGSKA (reference sequence). This CDR3 contains 17 residues. Between the trimmed V and J ends, which lost 2 bases and 6 bases, there was a span of 22 bases. In DNA form, the CDR3 reads TGCAGTGCTAGACCCGACCTTTGGGGACGAGACGATGAAAAACTGTTTTTT. It is translated as CSARPDLWGRDDEKLFF.

This chain joins TRBV29-1 and TRBJ2-5; TRBD2 might be the D (5 bases). The length of the CDR3 is 14 residues. Per the germline V gene, CDR1 is SQVTM and CDR2 is ANQGSEA. V lost 6 bases and J lost 5, with 19 bases in between. The CDR3 loop reads CSVDGLGVVETQYF. DNA for the CDR3: TGCAGCGTCGACGGACTGGGAGTCGTGGAGACCCAGTACTTC.

This clonotype was observed a few times. The chain carries TRBV3-1 and TRBJ2-5; D not certain. The DNA end is more similar to TRBJ2-1, so the J call may be wrong. CDR3 length: 12 amino acids. Germline CDR1 and CDR2: LGHDT and YNNKEL (reference sequence). The CDR3 sequence: CASSHTIGEQFF. Here the CDR3 DNA reads TGTGCCAGCAGCCACACTATTGGAGAGCAGTTCTTC.

This chain connects TRBV7-2 to TRBJ2-5, with D maybe TRBD1 (6 bases). The CDR3 runs to 16 residues. V lost 2 bases and J 4 bases, leaving 17 bases between the germline ends. CDR1 and CDR2 from the germline V gene are SGHTA and FQGNSA. CDR3 nucleotides: TGTGCCAGCAGCTTACCCTTAACAGGGTATCGAGAGACCCAGTACTTC. Translated: CASSLPLTGYRETQYF.

This clonotype was picked up a small number of times. This chain links TRBV10-3 with TRBJ2-7; tentative D call: TRBD2 (5 bases). The J call is uncertain, as TRBJ2-1 better fits the DNA end. Per germline, CDR1 ENHRY and CDR2 SYGVKD. The CDR3 has 11 residues. CDR3 nucleotide sequence: TGTGCCACCGGACGGGGTGATGAGCAGTTCTTC. This encodes CATGRGDEQFF.

The sample holds a few counts of this clonotype. The chain employs TRBV20-1 and TRBJ1-1, with D unclear. CDR1 and CDR2 (germline): DFQATT, SNEGSKA (reference sequence). Trimming shortened V by 0 bases and J by 4 bases, and 9 bases separated the two germline ends. There are 13 residues in the CDR3. Written as DNA, the CDR3 is TGCAGTGCTAGAGATCCGGCAGGCACTGAAGCTTTCTTT. It specifies CSARDPAGTEAFF.

Only a few counts were recorded for this clonotype. The gene calls are TRBV29-1 and TRBJ2-3; 10 bases map to TRBD2. V lost 7 bases, J lost 2 bases, and 6 bases stayed unmatched. The CDR3 runs 14 residues. Germline CDR1 and CDR2: SQVTM and ANQGSEA. The CDR3 DNA reads as TGCAGCGCGATGCTAGCGGGGGTCACAGATACGCAGTATTTT. It translates to CSAMLAGVTDTQYF.

V gene TRBV19 combines with J gene TRBJ2-1, with 7 bases identical to TRBD1. Unmatched junction bases numbered 5, after V lost 2 bases and J lost 7 bases. Per germline, CDR1 LNHDA and CDR2 SQIVND (reference sequence). There are 14 residues in the CDR3. CDR3 sequence reads: CASSIPGQRNEQFF. Written as DNA, the CDR3 is TGTGCCAGTAGTATACCGGGACAGAGGAATGAGCAGTTCTTC.

V is TRBV20-1 and J is TRBJ2-1, with D possibly being TRBD2 (7 bases). Germline V gives CDR1 DFQATT, CDR2 SNEGSKA (reference sequence). V lost 0 bases, J lost 4 bases, and 16 bases lay in between. The CDR3 extends over 16 amino acids. For the CDR3, the DNA is TGCAGTGCTAGAGATCACGCGGGGGCTTTATACAATGAGCAGTTCTTC. Residues: CSARDHAGALYNEQFF.

This clonotype turned up a few times. The CDR3 protein is CASSLMGGLNEQFF. The CDR3 bases are TGCGCCAGCAGCTTGATGGGGGGCCTCAATGAGCAGTTCTTC. J is TRBJ2-1 and V is TRBV5-1; either TRBD1 or TRBD2 may supply D (6 bases each). The CDR3 loop spans 14 amino acids. The germline V gene encodes CDR1 SGHRS and CDR2 YFSETQ. V lost 1 base and J 6 bases, leaving 11 bases between the germline ends.

The chain recombines TRBV7-2 with TRBJ2-7; TRBD2 aligns across 7 bases. Germline values: CDR1 SGHTA, CDR2 FQGNSA. Trimming took 2 bases from V and 7 from J; bases not matched to a gene: 5. The CDR3 is made up of 13 amino acids. This chain's CDR3 is CASSLSGNWEQYF. The CDR3 nucleotides read TGTGCCAGCAGCTTAAGCGGGAACTGGGAGCAGTACTTC.

This chain uses TRBV21-1 with TRBJ2-3; the table gives TRBD2 as D, unverified against the DNA. TRBV21-1 is tagged as a pseudogene. This CDR3 spans 16 amino acids. The CDR3 DNA sequence: TGTGCCAGCGCAGCCTGGAGCGGGAGCTTTGCAGATACGCAGTATTTT. Translating it yields CASAAWSGSFADTQYF.

The rearrangement joins TRBV29-1 to TRBJ2-5; D ambiguous. The CDR3 has 11 amino acids. Trimming left V 1 base short and J 4 bases short, with 4 bases between. CDR1 is SQVTM and CDR2 is ANQGSEA in the germline V gene. CDR3 region: CSVEGIETQYF. The CDR3 nucleotides read TGCAGCGTTGAAGGTATAGAGACCCAGTACTTC. The full variable domain, with the rest looked up from reference TRBV29-1 and TRBJ2-5, is SAVISQKPSRDICQRGTSLTIQCQVDSQVTMMFWYRQQPGQSLTLIATANQGSEATYESGFVIDKFPISRPNLTFSTLTVSNMSPEDSSIYLCSVEGIETQYFGPGTRLLVL.

The chain links TRBV10-3 to TRBJ2-7; the D is unclear. V was pared by 1 base and J by 6 bases, with 7 bases between. The CDR3 runs 12 residues. CDR1 and CDR2 from the germline V gene are ENHRY and SYGVKD. The CDR3 spells CAISELAAEQYF. The CDR3, as DNA: TGTGCCATCAGTGAGTTAGCAGCCGAGCAGTACTTC.

The chain employs TRBV10-3 and TRBJ1-4; no clear D gene. V was clipped by 2 bases and J by 11 bases, with 12 bases between them. CDR3 length: 13 amino acids. CDR1 is ENHRY, CDR2 SYGVKD, per germline. For the CDR3, the DNA is TGTGCCATCAGTGAGGCAGCCTCGGGTAAACTGTTTTTT. Residues: CAISEAASGKLFF.

The chain recombines TRBV7-9 with TRBJ2-1, with D unresolved. The germline CDR1 and CDR2 sequences are SEHNR and FQNEAQ (reference sequence). The V gene lost 5 bases and the J gene lost 8 bases, with 22 bases spanning the gap. The CDR3 spans 16 residues. CDR3: CASSRDPYSFQDEQFF. The CDR3 bases are TGTGCCAGCAGCCGCGACCCATACTCCTTCCAAGATGAGCAGTTCTTC.

The CDR3, as DNA: TGCGCCAGCAGCTTGGGAGACAGGTTAATTCGCCAAGAGACCCAGTACTTC. Translation: CASSLGDRLIRQETQYF. The chain links TRBV5-1 to TRBJ2-5, with D perhaps TRBD1 (6 bases). The germline V gene has CDR1 SGHRS and CDR2 YFSETQ. This CDR3 spans 17 amino acids. The germline V and J ends were trimmed by 0 bases and 1 base, with 16 bases remaining between them.

This clonotype was counted only a few times. This chain joins TRBV6-9 and TRBJ1-2; no clear D gene. Trimming stripped 6 bases from V and 5 bases from J, with 16 bases between. This CDR3 has 14 residues. Germline V gene sequence: CDR1 MNHGY, CDR2 SVAAGI. The CDR3 bases are TGTGCCAGCAGCCAAGAAGTTAGGGAGTATGGCTACACCTTC. This encodes CASSQEVREYGYTF.

The V gene is TRBV15, the J gene TRBJ2-5; D not certain. Trimming pared 1 base from V and 1 base from J, leaving 7 bases between. The CDR3 sequence is 14 residues long. CDR1 and CDR2 from the germline V gene are LNHNV and YYDKDF (reference sequence). The CDR3 sequence is CATSRAELQETQYF. The CDR3 nucleotides are TGTGCCACCAGCAGAGCTGAGCTCCAAGAGACCCAGTACTTC.

This clonotype occurred a few times. V gene TRBV7-2 combines with J gene TRBJ2-7; D remains ambiguous. V was cut by 3 bases and J by 5 bases, with 5 bases left in between. CDR1 is SGHTA, CDR2 FQGNSA, per germline. The CDR3 has 11 residues. This chain's CDR3 is CASSFTDEQYF. DNA of the CDR3: TGTGCCAGCAGCTTCACAGACGAGCAGTACTTC.

The chain carries TRBV15 and TRBJ2-7, with a weak D call TRBD1 (6 bases). CDR3 size: 16 residues. With 1 base removed from V and 2 bases from J, the gap between germline ends came to 15 bases. Germline loops: CDR1 LNHNV, CDR2 YYDKDF (reference sequence). The CDR3 reads CATSRGLTGSTYEQYF. The DNA for the CDR3 is TGTGCCACCAGCAGAGGCCTGACAGGATCGACCTACGAGCAGTACTTC.

This clonotype was detected a few times. The chain recombines TRBV29-1 with TRBJ2-7; D assignment may be TRBD1 or TRBD2 (5 bases each). Germline CDR1 SQVTM, CDR2 ANQGSEA. The CDR3 loop spans 13 amino acids. Trimming cost V 6 bases and J 0 bases, with 12 bases left between them. This CDR3 reads CSVGVRDSYEQYF. The CDR3 region has the DNA TGCAGCGTGGGGGTCAGGGACTCCTACGAGCAGTACTTC.

This chain connects TRBV2 to TRBJ2-3; a possible D gene is TRBD1 (6 bases). Trimming removed 6 bases at V and 0 bases at J, with 7 bases between. This CDR3 contains 13 residues. Per the germline V gene, CDR1 is SNHLY and CDR2 is FYNNEI. CDR3 coding DNA: TGTGCCAGCAGACAGGGCAGCACAGATACGCAGTATTTT. This gives the protein CASRQGSTDTQYF.

This clonotype was observed a few times. The V call is TRBV27, the J call TRBJ2-5; TRBD2 matches at 8 bases. TRBJ2-7 matches the DNA end more closely, so the J call is doubtful. The CDR3 has 14 amino acids. Germline-derived CDR1 and CDR2 are MNHEY and SMNVEV (reference sequence). Written as DNA, the CDR3 is TGTGCCAGCAGCAACGGGGGGGGGAACTACGAGCAGTACTTC. Translating gives CASSNGGGNYEQYF.

This clonotype was counted between two and nine times. The V gene is TRBV6-5, the J gene TRBJ1-2; tentatively, D is TRBD1 (6 bases). The CDR3 consists of 13 residues. The germline gives CDR1 MNHEY, CDR2 SVGAGI. The ends were cut back, 7 bases at V and 8 bases at J, with 17 bases in the middle. Here the CDR3 DNA reads TGTGCCAGCACCCAGGGGAAAATTCGAGGCTACACCTTC. Translating it yields CASTQGKIRGYTF.

This clonotype was counted a few times. The CDR3 coding sequence is TGTGCCACCAGTGATGGGGGAGGGCCGACTGGTGAGCAGTTCTTC. Translated, it gives CATSDGGGPTGEQFF. The V call is TRBV24-1, the J call TRBJ2-5, with 7 nucleotides matching TRBD2. TRBJ2-1 matches the DNA end more closely, so the J call is doubtful. Germline values: CDR1 KGHDR, CDR2 SFDVKD. CDR3 length: 15 amino acids.

This clonotype has more than one count but fewer than ten. This chain uses TRBV7-2 with TRBJ2-5, with no clear D. V was clipped by 4 bases and J by 1 base, with 10 bases between them. There are 14 residues in the CDR3. Looked up from germline, CDR1 is SGHTA and CDR2 is FQGNSA. The CDR3 DNA is TGTGCCAGCAGCTCTAAAGAGGCCCAAGAGACCCAGTACTTC. This translates into CASSSKEAQETQYF.

Worth noting for this clonotype: The junction does not match germline at one end; this may be a read error. The chain employs TRBV9 and TRBJ2-5; possible D gene TRBD2, 7 bases. Germline values: CDR1 SGDLS, CDR2 YYNGEE. The CDR3 has 16 amino acids. The CDR3 here is CAGSPMGAGEEETQYF. The CDR3 DNA is TGTGCCGGCAGCCCTATGGGGGCGGGGGAGGAAGAGACCCAGTACTTC.

The chain employs TRBV3-1 and TRBJ2-6; 7 bases align to TRBD1. This CDR3 has 20 amino acids. Germline V gene lookup returns CDR1 LGHDT and CDR2 YNNKEL (reference sequence). V trimming: 1 base; J trimming: 0 bases; junction bases outside the gene matches: 12. CDR3 nucleotide sequence: TGTGCCAGCAGCCAAGGGGGAAACGGACAGGTCGACTCTGGGGCCAACGTCCTGACTTTC. Translating gives CASSQGGNGQVDSGANVLTF.